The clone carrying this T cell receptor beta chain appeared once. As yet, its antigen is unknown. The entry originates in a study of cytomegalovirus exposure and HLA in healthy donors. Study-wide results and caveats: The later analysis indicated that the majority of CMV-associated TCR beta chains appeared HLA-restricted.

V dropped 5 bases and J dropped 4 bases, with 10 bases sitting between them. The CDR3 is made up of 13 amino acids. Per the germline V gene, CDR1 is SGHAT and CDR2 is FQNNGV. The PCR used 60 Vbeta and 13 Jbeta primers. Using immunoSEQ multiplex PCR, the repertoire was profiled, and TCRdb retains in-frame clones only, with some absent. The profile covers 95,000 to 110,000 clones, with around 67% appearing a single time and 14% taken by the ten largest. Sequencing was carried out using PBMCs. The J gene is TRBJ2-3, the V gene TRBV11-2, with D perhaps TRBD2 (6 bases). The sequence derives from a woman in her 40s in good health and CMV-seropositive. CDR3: CASSTGVADTQYF. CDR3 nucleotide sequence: TGTGCCAGCAGCACGGGGGTTGCAGATACGCAGTATTTT.